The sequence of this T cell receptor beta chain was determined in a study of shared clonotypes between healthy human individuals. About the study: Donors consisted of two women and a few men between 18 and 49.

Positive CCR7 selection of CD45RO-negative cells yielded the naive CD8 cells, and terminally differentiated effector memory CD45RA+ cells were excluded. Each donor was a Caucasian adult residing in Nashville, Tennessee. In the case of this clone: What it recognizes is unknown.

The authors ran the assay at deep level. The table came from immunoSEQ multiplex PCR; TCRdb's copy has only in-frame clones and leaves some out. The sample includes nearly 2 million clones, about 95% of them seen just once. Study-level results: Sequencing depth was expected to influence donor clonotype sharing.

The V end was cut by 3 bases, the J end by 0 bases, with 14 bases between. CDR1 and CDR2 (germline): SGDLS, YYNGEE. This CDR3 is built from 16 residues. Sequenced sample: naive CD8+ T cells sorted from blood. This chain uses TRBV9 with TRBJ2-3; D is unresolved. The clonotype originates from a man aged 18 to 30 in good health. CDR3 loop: CASSARPSTSTDTQYF. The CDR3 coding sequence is TGTGCCAGCAGCGCCAGACCGAGTACTAGCACAGATACGCAGTATTTT.